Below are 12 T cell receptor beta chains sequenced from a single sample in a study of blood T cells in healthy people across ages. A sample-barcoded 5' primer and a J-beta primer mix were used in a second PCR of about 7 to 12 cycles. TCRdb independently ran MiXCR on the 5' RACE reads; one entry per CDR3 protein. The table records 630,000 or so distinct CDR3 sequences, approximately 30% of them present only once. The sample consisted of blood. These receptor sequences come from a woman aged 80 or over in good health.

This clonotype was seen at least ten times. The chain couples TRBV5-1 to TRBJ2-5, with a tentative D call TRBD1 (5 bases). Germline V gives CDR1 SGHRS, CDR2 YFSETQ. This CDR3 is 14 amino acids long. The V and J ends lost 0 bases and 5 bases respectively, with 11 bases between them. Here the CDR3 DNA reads TGCGCCAGCAGCTTGGGAGCAGGGTGGGAGACCCAGTACTTC. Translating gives CASSLGAGWETQYF.

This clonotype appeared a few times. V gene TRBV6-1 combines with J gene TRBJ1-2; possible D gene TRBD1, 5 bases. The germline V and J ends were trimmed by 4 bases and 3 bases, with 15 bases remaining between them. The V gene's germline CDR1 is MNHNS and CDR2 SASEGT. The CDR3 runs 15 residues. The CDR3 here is CASSAREKGHYGYTF. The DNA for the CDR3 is TGTGCCAGCAGTGCCAGGGAAAAGGGGCACTATGGCTACACCTTC.

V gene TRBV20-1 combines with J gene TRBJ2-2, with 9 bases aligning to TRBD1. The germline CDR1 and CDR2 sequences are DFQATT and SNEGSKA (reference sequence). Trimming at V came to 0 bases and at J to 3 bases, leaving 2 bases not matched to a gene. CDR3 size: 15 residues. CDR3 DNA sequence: TGCAGTGCTAGAGAGGGGGACAGGGACACCGGGGAGCTGTTTTTT. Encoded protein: CSAREGDRDTGELFF.

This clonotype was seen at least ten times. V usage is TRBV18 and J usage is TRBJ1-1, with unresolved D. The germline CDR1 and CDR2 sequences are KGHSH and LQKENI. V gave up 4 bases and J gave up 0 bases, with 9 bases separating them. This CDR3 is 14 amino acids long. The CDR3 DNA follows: TGTGCCAGCTCACTTTCTATCATGAACACTGAAGCTTTCTTT. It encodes CASSLSIMNTEAFF.

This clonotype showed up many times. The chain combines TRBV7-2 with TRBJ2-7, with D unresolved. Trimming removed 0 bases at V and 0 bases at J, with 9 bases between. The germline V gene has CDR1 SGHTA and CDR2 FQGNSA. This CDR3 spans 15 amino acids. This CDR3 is CASSLARTVSYEQYF. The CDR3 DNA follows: TGTGCCAGCAGCTTAGCGCGGACGGTCTCCTACGAGCAGTACTTC.

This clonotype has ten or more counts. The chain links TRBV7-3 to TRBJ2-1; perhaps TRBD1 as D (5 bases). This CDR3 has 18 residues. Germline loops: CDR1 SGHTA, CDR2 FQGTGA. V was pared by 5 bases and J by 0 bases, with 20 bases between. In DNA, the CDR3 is TGTGCCAGCAGCCTAAGGCCACAGGCGTGGAACTCCTACAATGAGCAGTTCTTC. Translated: CASSLRPQAWNSYNEQFF.

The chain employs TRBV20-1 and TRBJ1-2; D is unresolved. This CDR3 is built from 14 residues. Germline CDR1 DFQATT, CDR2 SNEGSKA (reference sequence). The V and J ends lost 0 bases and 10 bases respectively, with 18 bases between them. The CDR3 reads CSARDFGGASSYTF. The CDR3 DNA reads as TGCAGTGCTAGAGATTTCGGCGGTGCTAGCTCCTACACCTTC.

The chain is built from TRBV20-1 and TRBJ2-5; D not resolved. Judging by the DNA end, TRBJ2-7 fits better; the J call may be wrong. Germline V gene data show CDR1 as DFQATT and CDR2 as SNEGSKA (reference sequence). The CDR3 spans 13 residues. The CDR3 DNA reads TGCAGTGCTAGCGACAATATCTCCTACGAGCAGTACTTC. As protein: CSASDNISYEQYF.

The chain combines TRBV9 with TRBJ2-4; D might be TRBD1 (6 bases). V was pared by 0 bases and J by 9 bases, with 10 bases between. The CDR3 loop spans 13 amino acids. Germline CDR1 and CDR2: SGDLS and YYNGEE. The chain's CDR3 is CASSVEQGGIQYF. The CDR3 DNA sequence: TGTGCCAGCAGCGTAGAACAGGGTGGCATTCAGTACTTC.

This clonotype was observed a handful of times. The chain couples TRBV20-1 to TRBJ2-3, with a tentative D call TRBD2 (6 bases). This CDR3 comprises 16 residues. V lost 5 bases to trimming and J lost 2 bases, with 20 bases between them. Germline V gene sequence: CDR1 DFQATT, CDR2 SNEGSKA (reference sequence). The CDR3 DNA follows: TGCAGTGCTGGGGCCATGGCGGGACGCCCCACAGATACGCAGTATTTT. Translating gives CSAGAMAGRPTDTQYF.

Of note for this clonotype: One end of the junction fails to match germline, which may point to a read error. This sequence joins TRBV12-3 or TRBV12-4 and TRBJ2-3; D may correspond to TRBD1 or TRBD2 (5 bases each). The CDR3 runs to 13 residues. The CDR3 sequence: CANSFRDADAQYF. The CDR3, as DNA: TGTGCCAACAGTTTCCGGGACGCAGATGCGCAGTATTTT.

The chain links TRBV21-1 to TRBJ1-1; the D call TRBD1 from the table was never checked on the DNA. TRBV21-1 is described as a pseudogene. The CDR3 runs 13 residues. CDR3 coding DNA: TGTGCCAGCAGCAAGGGGACGGACACTGAAGCTTTCTTT. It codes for CASSKGTDTEAFF.